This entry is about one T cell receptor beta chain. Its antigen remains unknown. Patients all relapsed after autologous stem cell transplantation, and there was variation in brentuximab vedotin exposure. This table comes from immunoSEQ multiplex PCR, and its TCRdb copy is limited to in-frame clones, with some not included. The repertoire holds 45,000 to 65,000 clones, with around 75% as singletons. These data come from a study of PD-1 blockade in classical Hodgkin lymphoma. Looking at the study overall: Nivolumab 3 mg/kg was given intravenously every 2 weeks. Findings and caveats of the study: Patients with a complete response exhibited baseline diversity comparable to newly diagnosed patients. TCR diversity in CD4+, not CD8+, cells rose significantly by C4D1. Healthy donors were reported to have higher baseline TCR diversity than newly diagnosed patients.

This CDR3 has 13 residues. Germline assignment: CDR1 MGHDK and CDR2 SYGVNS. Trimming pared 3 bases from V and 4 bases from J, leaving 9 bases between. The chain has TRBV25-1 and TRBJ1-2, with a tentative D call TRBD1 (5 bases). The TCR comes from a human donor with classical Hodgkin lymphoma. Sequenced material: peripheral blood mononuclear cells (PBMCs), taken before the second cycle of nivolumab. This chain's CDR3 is CASSEQGGYGYTF. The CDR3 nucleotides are TGTGCCAGCAGTGAGCAGGGAGGCTATGGCTACACCTTC.